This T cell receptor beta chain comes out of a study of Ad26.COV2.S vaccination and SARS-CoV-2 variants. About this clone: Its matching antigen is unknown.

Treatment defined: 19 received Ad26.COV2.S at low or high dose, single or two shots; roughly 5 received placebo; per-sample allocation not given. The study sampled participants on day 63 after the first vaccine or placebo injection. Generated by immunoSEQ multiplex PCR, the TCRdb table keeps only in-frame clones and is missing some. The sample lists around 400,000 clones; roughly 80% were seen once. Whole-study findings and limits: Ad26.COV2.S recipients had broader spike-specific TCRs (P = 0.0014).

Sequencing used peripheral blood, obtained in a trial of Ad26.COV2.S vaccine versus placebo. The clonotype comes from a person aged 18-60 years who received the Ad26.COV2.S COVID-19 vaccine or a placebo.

The CDR3 region has the DNA TGTGCCAGCAGTTTAGAGTCGGGGTACGATGGCTACACCTTC. It specifies CASSLESGYDGYTF. The chain recombines TRBV28 with TRBJ1-2; no reliable D call. This CDR3 region has 14 residues. Trimming took 2 bases from V and 6 from J, leaving 13 bases between them. Germline V gene sequence: CDR1 MDHEN, CDR2 SYDVKM.